The next 20 T cell receptor beta chains were all read from a single sample in a study of OX40 agonist ivuxolimab in advanced cancers. Assay used: immunoSEQ multiplex PCR; TCRdb lists only in-frame clones, some missing. The sample carries about 68,000 clones, 85% recorded once. This specimen consisted of CD4+ or CD8+ T cells sorted from blood, obtained in a trial of the OX40 agonist ivuxolimab. The origin of the receptors is an adult with an advanced solid tumor such as melanoma, head and neck, liver or kidney cancer.

The chain has TRBV5-1 and TRBJ1-2, with 10 bases fitting TRBD1. CDR3 size: 14 residues. The V segment lost 4 bases and the J segment 2 bases; nucleotides outside the gene matches: 2. Germline V gene sequence: CDR1 SGHRS, CDR2 YFSETQ. CDR3 loop: CASSRTGGNYGYTF. The CDR3, as DNA: TGCGCCAGCAGCCGGACAGGGGGGAACTATGGCTACACCTTC.

The J gene is TRBJ2-7, the V gene TRBV4-3, with 8 nucleotides matching TRBD1. The CDR3 is 14 amino acids. V shed 3 bases and J 2 bases; nucleotides not matched to a gene: 3. CDR1 LGHNA and CDR2 YSLEER come from the germline V gene. CDR3: CASSHRTGPYEQYF. Here the CDR3 DNA reads TGCGCCAGCAGCCATAGGACAGGGCCCTACGAGCAGTACTTC.

Here the CDR3 reads CASSPAENYGYTF. The CDR3 region has the DNA TGTGCCAGCTCACCAGCAGAAAACTATGGCTACACCTTC. This rearrangement joins TRBV18 to TRBJ1-2, with no clear D. This CDR3 region has 13 residues. CDR1 KGHSH and CDR2 LQKENI come from the germline V gene. Trimming removed 2 bases from V and 2 bases from J, with 6 bases in between.

The chain links TRBV6-5 to TRBJ1-4, with 9 nucleotides matching TRBD1. The CDR3 consists of 14 residues. Germline V gives CDR1 MNHEY, CDR2 SVGAGI. The trim removed 8 bases at V and 6 bases at J, leaving 7 bases unmatched. The CDR3 sequence: CASGSGTGYEKLFF. Here the CDR3 DNA reads TGTGCCAGCGGCTCCGGGACAGGGTATGAAAAACTGTTTTTT.

The chain joins TRBV6-5 to TRBJ2-7, with D unclear. The V end lost 3 bases, the J end lost 0 bases, and 3 bases lay between the germline ends. The CDR3 is made up of 12 amino acids. Per germline, CDR1 MNHEY and CDR2 SVGAGI. As DNA, the CDR3 is TGTGCCAGCAGTTATTTCTCCTACGAGCAGTACTTC. This sequence encodes CASSYFSYEQYF.

This rearrangement joins TRBV7-9 to TRBJ1-5; 7 nucleotides line up with TRBD1. The V gene end was trimmed by 5 bases and the J gene end by 4 bases; junction bases not matched to a gene: 14. Germline lookup yields CDR1 SEHNR and CDR2 FQNEAQ (reference sequence). This CDR3 is built from 17 residues. DNA of the CDR3: TGTGCCAGCAGCAAAAGCCCAATTGGGGACAGAAATCAGCCCCAGCATTTT. Its protein product is CASSKSPIGDRNQPQHF.

This clone showed up just a few times. CDR3 amino acids: CASSLAGNSNQPQHF. The CDR3 DNA reads TGTGCCAGCAGCTTAGCAGGGAATAGCAATCAGCCCCAGCATTTT. The chain combines TRBV7-2 with TRBJ1-5, with D hard to call. V was cut by 0 bases and J by 0 bases, with 6 bases left in between. The germline V gene has CDR1 SGHTA and CDR2 FQGNSA. This CDR3 contains 15 residues.

V usage is TRBV12-5 and J usage is TRBJ1-5; D is undetermined. The CDR3 covers 12 residues. Trimming removed 1 base from V and 9 bases from J, with 7 bases in between. Germline values: CDR1 LGHNT, CDR2 FRNRAP. The CDR3 loop reads CASGLGGGPQHF. The DNA of the CDR3 is TGTGCTAGTGGTTTGGGGGGTGGGCCCCAGCATTTT.

This clone was recorded a few times. J is TRBJ2-3 and V is TRBV5-1; 11 bases match TRBD2. The CDR3 is made up of 16 amino acids. The junction had 6 bases not matched to a gene; V was cut back by 3 bases and J by 3 bases. The germline V gene has CDR1 SGHRS and CDR2 YFSETQ. CDR3 sequence reads: CASSSLAGGRTDTQYF. In nucleotides, the CDR3 is TGCGCCAGCAGCTCCTTAGCGGGGGGGCGGACAGATACGCAGTATTTT.

The chain couples TRBV19 to TRBJ1-5, with D uncertain. Germline V gene data show CDR1 as LNHDA and CDR2 as SQIVND (reference sequence). The CDR3 has 15 amino acids. V gave up 2 bases and J gave up 2 bases, with 10 bases separating them. CDR3 in DNA: TGTGCCAGTAGTATATCGCGAGGTGGCAATCAGCCCCAGCATTTT. Translation gives CASSISRGGNQPQHF.

V usage is TRBV29-1 and J usage is TRBJ1-1, with D maybe TRBD1 (5 bases). Germline CDR1 and CDR2: SQVTM and ANQGSEA. The V end was cut by 3 bases, the J end by 3 bases, with 14 bases between. The CDR3 runs to 14 residues. CDR3 loop: CSVDVWGGDTEAFF. Written as DNA, the CDR3 is TGCAGCGTTGATGTTTGGGGGGGGGACACTGAAGCTTTCTTT.

This chain uses TRBV2 with TRBJ2-1; D remains ambiguous. The CDR3 consists of 11 residues. Trimming cost V 8 bases and J 8 bases, with 10 bases left between them. From germline, CDR1 is SNHLY and CDR2 FYNNEI. CDR3 amino acids: CASQRSDEQFF. CDR3 nucleotides: TGTGCCAGCCAACGATCCGATGAGCAGTTCTTC.

The V gene is TRBV5-4, the J gene TRBJ1-6, with a weak D call TRBD1 (5 bases). Germline CDR1 reads SGHNT; CDR2 reads YYREEE (reference sequence). Between the trimmed V and J ends, which lost 0 bases and 14 bases, there was a span of 18 bases. The CDR3 has 15 residues. The CDR3 sequence is CASSLDLAGSYTLHF. The DNA for the CDR3 is TGTGCCAGCAGCTTGGATTTGGCAGGGTCTTATACCCTCCACTTT.

A single count supports this clone. J is TRBJ1-2 and V is TRBV14, with 9 bases lining up with TRBD1. Germline CDR1 SGHDN, CDR2 FVKESK. The trim removed 1 base at V and 4 bases at J, leaving 4 bases unmatched. CDR3 length: 15 residues. The DNA for the CDR3 is TGTGCCAGCAGCCAAGTAAGGGGACAGGGCTATGGCTACACCTTC. Protein: CASSQVRGQGYGYTF. The entire variable domain, with the rest obtained from reference TRBV14 and TRBJ1-2, is as follows: EAGVTQFPSHSVIEKGQTVTLRCDPISGHDNLYWYRRVMGKEIKFLLHFVKESKQDESGMPNNRFLAERTGGTYSTLKVQPAELEDSGVYFCASSQVRGQGYGYTFGSGTRLTVV.

The chain uses TRBV7-8 and TRBJ2-7; the match to TRBD2 covers 7 bases. Trimming at V came to 5 bases and at J to 4 bases, leaving 11 bases not matched to a gene. The germline V gene encodes CDR1 SGHVS and CDR2 FQNEAQ. The CDR3 runs to 15 residues. The CDR3 DNA reads as TGTGCCAGCAGCCCGCGGGGAGGGGTCACATACGAGCAGTACTTC. Translating it yields CASSPRGGVTYEQYF.

In this sample, this clone turned up once. The gene calls are TRBV18 and TRBJ1-1; no clear D gene. Between the trimmed V and J ends, which lost 0 bases and 3 bases, there was a span of 8 bases. Germline V gives CDR1 KGHSH, CDR2 LQKENI. This CDR3 spans 14 amino acids. CDR3 residues: CASSPPNSDTEAFF. In nucleotides, the CDR3 is TGTGCCAGCTCACCACCGAACAGCGACACTGAAGCTTTCTTT.

The gene calls are TRBV5-6 and TRBJ2-5, with D maybe TRBD2 (6 bases). V gave up 1 base and J gave up 5 bases, with 9 bases separating them. The CDR3 loop spans 13 amino acids. Germline values: CDR1 SGHDT, CDR2 YYEEEE. CDR3 DNA: TGTGCCAGCAGCTTGCCCGGGAGTGAGACCCAGTACTTC. Amino acid sequence: CASSLPGSETQYF.

This chain uses TRBV5-4 with TRBJ2-7; perhaps D is TRBD1 or TRBD2 (5 bases each). The CDR3 is 14 residues long. Germline V gene lookup returns CDR1 SGHNT and CDR2 YYREEE (reference sequence). V lost 4 bases and J lost 2, with 13 bases in between. The DNA for the CDR3 is TGTGCCAGCAGCCCCAGACAGACTACCTACGAGCAGTACTTC. Its protein is CASSPRQTTYEQYF.

The V gene is TRBV5-1, the J gene TRBJ2-3; 9 positions agree with TRBD2. J gave up 2 bases and V 3 bases, and 10 bases lay outside the gene matches. The CDR3 covers 17 residues. CDR1 is SGHRS and CDR2 is YFSETQ in the germline V gene. CDR3 nucleotides: TGCGCCAGCAGCTCCACTATTAGCGGGGGAGTCACAGATACGCAGTATTTT. Its protein is CASSSTISGGVTDTQYF. The variable domain in full, completed from reference TRBV5-1 and TRBJ2-3, reads KAGVTQTPRYLIKTRGQQVTLSCSPISGHRSVSWYQQTPGQGLQFLFEYFSETQRNKGNFPGRFSGRQFSNSRSEMNVSTLELGDSALYLCASSSTISGGVTDTQYFGPGTRLTVL.

J is TRBJ2-6 and V is TRBV7-9; D is ambiguous. Per germline, CDR1 SEHNR and CDR2 FQNEAQ (reference sequence). V was clipped by 4 bases and J by 0 bases, with 7 bases between them. This CDR3 comprises 15 residues. The CDR3 coding sequence is TGTGCCAGCAGCTCGCTAATCTCTGGGGCCAACGTCCTGACTTTC. Amino acid sequence: CASSSLISGANVLTF.